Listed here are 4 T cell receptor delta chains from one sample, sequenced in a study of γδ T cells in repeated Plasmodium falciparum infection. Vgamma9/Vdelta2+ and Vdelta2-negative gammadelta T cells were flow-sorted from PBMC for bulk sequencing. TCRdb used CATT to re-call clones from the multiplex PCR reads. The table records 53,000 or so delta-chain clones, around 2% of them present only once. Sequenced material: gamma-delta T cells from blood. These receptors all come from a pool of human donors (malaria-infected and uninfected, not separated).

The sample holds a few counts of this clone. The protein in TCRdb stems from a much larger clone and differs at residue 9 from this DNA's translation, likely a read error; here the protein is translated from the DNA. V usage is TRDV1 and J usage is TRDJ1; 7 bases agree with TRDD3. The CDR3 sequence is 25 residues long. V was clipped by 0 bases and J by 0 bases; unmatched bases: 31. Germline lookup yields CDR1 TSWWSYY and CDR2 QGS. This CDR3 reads CALGELRRSPAKVGGIGENTDKLIF. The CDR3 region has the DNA TGTGCTCTTGGGGAACTTCGCCGGTCTCCTGCAAAGGTGGGGGGGATTGGGGAGAACACCGATAAACTCATCTTT.

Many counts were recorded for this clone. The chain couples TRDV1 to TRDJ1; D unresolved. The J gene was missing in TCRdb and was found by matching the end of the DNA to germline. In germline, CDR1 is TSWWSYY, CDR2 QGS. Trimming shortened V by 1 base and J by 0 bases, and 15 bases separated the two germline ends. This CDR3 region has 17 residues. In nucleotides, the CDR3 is TGTGCTCTTGGGGAACCGCCCCCCACAGACTACACCGATAAACTCATCTTT. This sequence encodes CALGEPPPTDYTDKLIF.

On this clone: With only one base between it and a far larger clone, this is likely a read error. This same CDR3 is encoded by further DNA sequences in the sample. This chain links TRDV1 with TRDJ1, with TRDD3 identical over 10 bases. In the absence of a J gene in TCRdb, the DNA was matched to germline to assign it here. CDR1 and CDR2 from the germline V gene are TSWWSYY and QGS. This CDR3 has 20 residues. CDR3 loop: CALGERPPRWGIYSTDKLIF. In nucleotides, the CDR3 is TGTGCTCTTGGAGAACGACCCCCCCGCTGGGGGATATATTCCACCGATAAACTCATCTTT.

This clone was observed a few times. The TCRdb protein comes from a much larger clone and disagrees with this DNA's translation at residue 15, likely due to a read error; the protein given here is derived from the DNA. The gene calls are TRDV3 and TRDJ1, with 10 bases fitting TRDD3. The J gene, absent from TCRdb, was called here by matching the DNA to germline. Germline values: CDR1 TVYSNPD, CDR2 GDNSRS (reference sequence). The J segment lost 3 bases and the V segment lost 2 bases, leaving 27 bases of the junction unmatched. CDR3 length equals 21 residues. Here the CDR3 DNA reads TGTGCCTTTGAGACTTGGCCTTCCGCCTATAGTGGGGGATACATCTCCGATAAACTCATCTTT. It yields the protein CAFETWPSAYSGGYISDKLIF.